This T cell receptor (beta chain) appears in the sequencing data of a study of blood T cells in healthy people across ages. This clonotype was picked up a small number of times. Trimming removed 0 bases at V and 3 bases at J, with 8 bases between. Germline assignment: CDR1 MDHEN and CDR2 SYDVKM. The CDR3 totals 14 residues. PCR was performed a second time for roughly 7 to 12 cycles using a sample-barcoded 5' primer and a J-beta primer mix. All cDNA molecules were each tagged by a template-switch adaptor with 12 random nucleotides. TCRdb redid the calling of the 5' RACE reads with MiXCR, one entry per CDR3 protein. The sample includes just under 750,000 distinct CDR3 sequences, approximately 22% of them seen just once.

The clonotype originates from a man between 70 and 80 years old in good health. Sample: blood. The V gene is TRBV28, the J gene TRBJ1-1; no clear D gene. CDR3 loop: CASSLWQEDTEAFF. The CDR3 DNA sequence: TGTGCCAGCAGTTTATGGCAGGAGGACACTGAAGCTTTCTTT. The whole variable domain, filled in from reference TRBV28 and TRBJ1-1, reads DVKVTQSSRYLVKRTGEKVFLECVQDMDHENMFWYRQDPGLGLRLIYFSYDVKMKEKGDIPEGYSVSREKKERFSLILESASTNQTSMYLCASSLWQEDTEAFFGQGTRLTVV.